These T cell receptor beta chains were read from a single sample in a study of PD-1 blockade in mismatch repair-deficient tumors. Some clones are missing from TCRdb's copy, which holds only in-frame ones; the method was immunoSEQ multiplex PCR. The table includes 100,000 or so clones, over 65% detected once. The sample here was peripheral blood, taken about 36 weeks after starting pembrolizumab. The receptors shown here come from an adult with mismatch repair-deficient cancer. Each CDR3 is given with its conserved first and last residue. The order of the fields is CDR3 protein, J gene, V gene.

CARGLAGVVWFF TRBJ2-1 TRBV2
CASSLEADPYTEAFF TRBJ1-1 TRBV7-7
CSVRQVYGYTF TRBJ1-2 TRBV29-1
CASSYGTAEQFF TRBJ2-1 TRBV7-3
CASSPLQGANSNEKLFF TRBJ1-4 TRBV18
CASNQGQGNVVVNEQFF TRBJ2-1 TRBV27
CATSSTRTVYNEQFF TRBJ2-1 TRBV15
CASSPPPSGGSSYNEQFF TRBJ2-1 TRBV5-4
CASSFTGSTDTQYF TRBJ2-3 TRBV5-6
CASSSRTGSNDKLFF TRBJ1-4 TRBV11-2
CASGSGPYGNTEAFF TRBJ1-1 TRBV19
CASSLGDWGEQYF TRBJ2-7 TRBV7-9
CASRPRATGGEYTF TRBJ1-2 TRBV27
CASSEYGNTEAFF TRBJ1-1 TRBV25-1
CASSQGGGRGKYEQYF TRBJ2-7 TRBV4-1
CASSHELGLYEQYF TRBJ2-7 TRBV4-3
CASSQLGASSGTDTQYF TRBJ2-3 TRBV4-1